The next 10 T cell receptor beta chains were all read from a single sample in a study of blood T cell repertoires in COVID-19. Repertoires were generated with immunoSEQ multiplex PCR, while TCRdb's copy carries only in-frame clones and drops some. The sample records about 120,000 clones, more than 90% being singletons. Sequenced material: peripheral blood. The source of these receptors is a man aged 45-60 years with active COVID-19.

This clone was seen only once. This chain joins TRBV13 and TRBJ2-3; D might be TRBD2 (5 bases). Germline-derived CDR1 and CDR2 are PRHDT and FYEKMQ (reference sequence). The CDR3 extends over 16 amino acids. Trimming took 2 bases from V and 2 from J, leaving 14 bases between them. The CDR3 spells CASSLSASPHTDTQYF. CDR3 coding DNA: TGTGCCAGCAGCTTAAGTGCTAGCCCGCACACAGATACGCAGTATTTT.

This clone came up many times. The CDR3 here is CASRLRDSYEQYF. Here the CDR3 DNA reads TGTGCCAGCAGACTCCGGGACTCCTACGAGCAGTACTTC. The J gene is TRBJ2-7, the V gene TRBV6-5; D perhaps matches TRBD2 (5 bases). V shed 6 bases and J shed 0 bases, with 9 bases lying between them. The CDR3 has 13 amino acids. CDR1 MNHEY and CDR2 SVGAGI come from the germline V gene.

This chain's CDR3 is CASSRLQGAANQPQHF. CDR3 DNA sequence: TGTGCCAGCAGTCGGCTCCAGGGGGCGGCCAATCAGCCCCAGCATTTT. The chain links TRBV2 to TRBJ1-5; 8 nucleotides line up with TRBD1. Germline values: CDR1 SNHLY, CDR2 FYNNEI. The CDR3 covers 16 residues. Losses at the gene ends were 5 bases for V and 3 bases for J; bases not matched to a gene: 9.

The chain has TRBV30 and TRBJ1-5, with D hard to call. V shed 4 bases and J shed 5 bases, with 15 bases lying between them. The CDR3 extends over 14 amino acids. Per germline, CDR1 GTSNPN and CDR2 SVGIG (reference sequence). CDR3 nucleotides: TGTGCCTGGACTCTATCGTTCGGTGATCAGCCCCAGCATTTT. This gives the protein CAWTLSFGDQPQHF.

The rearrangement links TRBV2 to TRBJ1-5; possible D gene TRBD1, 6 bases. There are 16 residues in the CDR3. The V gene lost 7 bases and the J gene lost 1 base, with 17 bases spanning the gap. Germline CDR1 reads SNHLY; CDR2 reads FYNNEI. The CDR3 DNA follows: TGTGCCAGCAAGGAACAGGGAGGGTCGAGCAATCAGCCCCAGCATTTT. Amino acids: CASKEQGGSSNQPQHF.

This chain links TRBV7-2 with TRBJ1-4, with D tentatively TRBD1 (6 bases). V dropped 5 bases and J dropped 0 bases, with 10 bases sitting between them. This CDR3 region has 15 residues. Looked up from germline, CDR1 is SGHTA and CDR2 is FQGNSA. CDR3 loop: CASSRRTATNEKLFF. The CDR3 DNA reads as TGTGCCAGCAGCCGTCGGACAGCAACTAATGAAAAACTGTTTTTT.

The chain is built from TRBV28 and TRBJ1-2, with a weak D call TRBD1 (5 bases). The V and J ends lost 6 bases and 0 bases respectively, with 8 bases between them. Germline values: CDR1 MDHEN, CDR2 SYDVKM. This CDR3 region has 13 residues. CDR3 DNA: TGTGCCAGCAGGCGGGGGACTAACTATGGCTACACCTTC. This encodes CASRRGTNYGYTF.

V usage is TRBV9 and J usage is TRBJ1-5; D might be TRBD1 (6 bases). The germline CDR1 and CDR2 sequences are SGDLS and YYNGEE. V was trimmed by 4 bases and J by 7 bases, leaving 21 bases between them. The CDR3 has 16 residues. The CDR3 loop is CASSLFGGQCRQPQHF. The CDR3 DNA is TGTGCCAGCAGCCTGTTCGGGGGGCAATGTAGACAGCCCCAGCATTTT.

This rearrangement joins TRBV3-1 (or the pseudogene TRBV3-2) to TRBJ2-7; 9 bases match TRBD1. Germline trimming cut 0 bases from V and 5 bases from J; bases unmatched to any gene: 8. Germline lookup yields CDR1 LGHDT and CDR2 YNNKEL (reference sequence). This CDR3 has 16 residues. The CDR3 loop is CASSQDYRDRVDEQYV. The CDR3 nucleotides read TGTGCCAGCAGCCAAGATTACCGGGACAGGGTGGACGAGCAGTACGTC.

The V gene is TRBV29-1, the J gene TRBJ2-1; TRBD2 aligns across 9 bases. With V trimmed by 4 bases and J by 7 bases, 11 bases remained unmatched. The CDR3 spans 15 residues. In germline, CDR1 is SQVTM, CDR2 ANQGSEA. Written as DNA, the CDR3 is TGCAGCGTTGTATACGGCGGGAGGGCCAGAAATGAGCAGTTCTTC. The encoded protein is CSVVYGGRARNEQFF.